This T cell receptor beta chain appears in the sequencing data of a study of blood T cells in healthy people across ages. Each sample yielded at least 7 million isolated PBMCs. Germline lookup yields CDR1 SEHNR and CDR2 FQNEAQ (reference sequence). V shed 8 bases and J shed 8 bases, with 15 bases lying between them. This CDR3 comprises 12 residues. With a J-beta primer mix and a sample-barcoded 5' primer, a second PCR ran about 6 to 11 cycles. Each cDNA molecule, via a template-switch adaptor with 12 random nucleotides, was tagged. Each CDR3 protein gets one entry after TCRdb re-called the 5' RACE reads with MiXCR. Here the sample spans around 990,000 distinct CDR3 sequences, roughly two fifths being singletons. In this sample, this clonotype turned up a few times.

This chain connects TRBV7-9 to TRBJ1-1, with D maybe TRBD1 (5 bases). The sequenced material came from blood. The clonotype comes from a man between 18 and 35 years old in good health. CDR3 residues: CASSPRGGEAFF. The CDR3 nucleotides are TGTGCCAGCTCACCCCGTGGGGGGGAAGCTTTCTTT.